This T cell receptor beta chain was captured in a study of blood T cell repertoires in COVID-19. Turning to the study itself: From the United States, Italy and Spain came samples of acute and convalescent COVID-19. T cells, B-cell-depleted T cells, or PBMCs provided the cDNA or gDNA that served as material.

Sequencing used immunoSEQ multiplex PCR; TCRdb keeps in-frame clones, though not all of them. The table lists around 250,000 clones, roughly nine tenths of them singletons. In assigning cohorts, the study relied on participant-reported clinical history. Trimming cost V 0 bases and J 3 bases, with 13 bases left between them. CDR3 length equals 16 residues. In germline, CDR1 is SGHRS, CDR2 YFSETQ. Sequenced: PBMCs or T cells enriched from blood (not recorded which). This sequence originates from a human donor in a cohort exposed to, infected with or recovered from COVID-19 (not recorded which). The donor label of this sample is uncertain. The chain recombines TRBV5-1 with TRBJ2-1; tentative D call: TRBD2 (6 bases). The CDR3 reads CASSLGGETVYNEQFF. The DNA for the CDR3 is TGCGCCAGCAGCTTGGGCGGGGAAACCGTCTACAATGAGCAGTTCTTC.